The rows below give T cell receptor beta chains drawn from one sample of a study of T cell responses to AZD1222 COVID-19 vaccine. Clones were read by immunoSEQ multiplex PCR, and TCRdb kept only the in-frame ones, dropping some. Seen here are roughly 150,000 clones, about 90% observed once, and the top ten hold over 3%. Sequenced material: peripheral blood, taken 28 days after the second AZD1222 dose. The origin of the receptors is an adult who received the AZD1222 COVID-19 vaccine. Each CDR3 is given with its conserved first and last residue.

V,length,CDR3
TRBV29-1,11,CSGRGLGGYTF
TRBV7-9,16,CASSFGFGNVGEKLFF
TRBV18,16,CASSLLESQGESPLHF
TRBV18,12,CASSPTGYEQYF
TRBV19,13,CASSIPGQETQYF
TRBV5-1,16,CASSLVPSGGVDTQYF
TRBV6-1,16,CASRERTAYSNQPQHF
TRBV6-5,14,CASSYGQDSYEQYF
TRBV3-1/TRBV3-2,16,CASSQDTGSLTDTQYF
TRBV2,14,CASTNSGFDSPLHF
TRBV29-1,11,CSVEGGYGYTF
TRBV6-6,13,CANARGETDTQYF
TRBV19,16,CASTEGGGARNQPQHF
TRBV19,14,CASSIVGQGFEAFF
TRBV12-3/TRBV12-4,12,CASNVAGNTIYF
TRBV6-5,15,CASSRGQGASYGYTF
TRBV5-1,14,CASSSPGQGYGYTF
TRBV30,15,CAWSVADREIGELFF
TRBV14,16,CASSPNSWTAMETQYF
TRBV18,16,CASSSLGQGEWQPQHF
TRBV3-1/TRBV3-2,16,CASSRPGAPMGSGYTF
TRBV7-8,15,CASSPRWREGYGYTF
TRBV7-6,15,CASSSPGPGAYGYTF
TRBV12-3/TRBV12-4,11,CASSLGGEQYF
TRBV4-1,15,CASSQAWAGANVLTF
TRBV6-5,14,CASSYSRGQETQYF
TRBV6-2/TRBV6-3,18,CASSYLLNKATPNYGYTF
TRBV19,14,CASSIVGEAQPQHF
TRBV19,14,CASSIYRASYEQYF
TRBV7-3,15,CASSSAGLLVETQYF
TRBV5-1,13,CASSDAPTDTQYF
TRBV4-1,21,CASSQVPLTRGPLSSYNEQFF
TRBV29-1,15,CSVGKGGLVGTEAFF
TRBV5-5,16,CASSLPDRGNNQPQHF
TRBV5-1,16,CASSLSSQLSSAEAFF
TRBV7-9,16,CASSLALGRDDTEAFF
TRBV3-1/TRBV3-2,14,CASSIDRSGNTIYF
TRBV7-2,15,CASSLESGSNQPQHF
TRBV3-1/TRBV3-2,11,CASSRGEEQYF
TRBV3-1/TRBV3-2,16,CASSQEVLGGAYGYTF
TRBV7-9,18,CASSLAVFSNLRVDGYTF
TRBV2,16,CASSVRGLAGYNEQFF
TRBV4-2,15,CASSQESRGNEKLFF
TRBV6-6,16,CASTIPEAGGHTEAFF
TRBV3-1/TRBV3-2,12,CASSRDSYEQYF
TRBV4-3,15,CASSQDPSRDSPLHF
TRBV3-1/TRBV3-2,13,CASSLESPETQYF